Presented here are 8 T cell receptor beta chains from one specimen sequenced in a study of T cell repertoires in cytomegalovirus infection. Antigens of these TCRs are unknown. TCRdb redid the calling of the reads with MiXCR, one entry per CDR3 protein. The repertoire has hundreds of thousands of distinct CDR3 sequences, about 42% of them found once; the top ten carry approximately 40%. The material was cultured PBMCs, obtained from culture after CMV antigen stimulation. These receptors came from a human donor in good health (CMV status not recorded). Some clones in this sample may be carry-over from other donors' samples.

This sequence joins TRBV24-1 and TRBJ2-5; perhaps TRBD1 as D (7 bases). The germline gives CDR1 KGHDR, CDR2 SFDVKD. This CDR3 region has 14 residues. V was cut by 5 bases and J by 2 bases, with 11 bases left in between. In DNA, the CDR3 is TGTGCCACCAGTGCAGGGGGGATACAAGAGACCCAGTACTTC. This codes for CATSAGGIQETQYF.

This chain connects TRBV7-2 to TRBJ2-7; 9 nucleotides agree with TRBD2. Trimming removed 6 bases from V and 5 bases from J; junction bases left unmatched: 8. This CDR3 has 14 amino acids. Germline CDR1 reads SGHTA; CDR2 reads FQGNSA. The CDR3 sequence: CASRYSGGPHEQYF. The CDR3, as DNA: TGTGCCAGCAGGTATAGCGGGGGACCTCACGAGCAGTACTTC.

This clonotype appeared a single time. The gene calls are TRBV7-8 and TRBJ2-7; D is perhaps TRBD2 (5 bases). Trimming left V 3 bases short and J 6 bases short, with 18 bases between. This CDR3 spans 15 amino acids. The germline V gene has CDR1 SGHVS and CDR2 FQNEAQ. The CDR3 region is CASSFGAARISEQYF. The CDR3 DNA reads as TGTGCCAGCAGCTTTGGAGCGGCACGCATCTCCGAGCAGTACTTC.

The chain uses TRBV7-9 and TRBJ2-3; D is perhaps TRBD1 or TRBD2 (5 bases each). CDR3 length: 11 amino acids. V was clipped by 5 bases and J by 11 bases, with 11 bases between them. Germline assignment: CDR1 SEHNR and CDR2 FQNEAQ (reference sequence). This CDR3 is CASSPGALQYF. The DNA for the CDR3 is TGTGCCAGCAGCCCCGGGGCGCTGCAGTATTTT.

The CDR3 protein is CSVGAGGRDTEAFF. The CDR3 nucleotides are TGCAGCGTTGGGGCAGGGGGGCGAGACACTGAAGCTTTCTTT. V is TRBV29-1 and J is TRBJ1-1; 7 nucleotides line up with TRBD1. Germline assignment: CDR1 SQVTM and CDR2 ANQGSEA. The trim removed 4 bases at V and 3 bases at J, leaving 8 bases unmatched. CDR3 size: 14 residues.

The chain joins TRBV27 to TRBJ2-7; D may be TRBD2 (6 bases). The CDR3 covers 13 residues. Trimming shortened V by 6 bases and J by 3 bases, and 12 bases separated the two germline ends. Germline V gives CDR1 MNHEY, CDR2 SMNVEV (reference sequence). CDR3 DNA sequence: TGTGCCAGCAGGTGGAGGGAAAGCTACGAGCAGTACTTC. Its protein product is CASRWRESYEQYF.

The gene calls are TRBV5-4 and TRBJ2-1, with D possibly called TRBD1 or TRBD2 (6 bases each). Trimming pared 4 bases from V and 5 bases from J, leaving 16 bases between. The V gene's germline CDR1 is SGHNT and CDR2 YYREEE (reference sequence). This CDR3 spans 15 amino acids. The CDR3 DNA is TGTGCCAGCAGCCACAGGTCGGGGGCGGACAATGAGCAGTTCTTC. Encoded protein: CASSHRSGADNEQFF. Supplemented by reference TRBV5-4 and TRBJ2-1, the full variable domain reads ETGVTQSPTHLIKTRGQQVTLRCSSQSGHNTVSWYQQALGQGPQFIFQYYREEENGRGNFPPRFSGLQFPNYSSELNVNALELDDSALYLCASSHRSGADNEQFFGPGTRLTVL.

This clonotype was found a few times. The chain combines TRBV6-5 with TRBJ2-1; 7 nucleotides match TRBD2. The germline CDR1 and CDR2 sequences are MNHEY and SVGAGI. This CDR3 has 15 residues. The trim removed 3 bases at V and 12 bases at J, leaving 14 bases unmatched. Here the CDR3 reads CASSYQRDFGEGQFF. The CDR3 DNA sequence: TGTGCCAGCAGTTATCAGCGGGACTTTGGGGAAGGGCAGTTCTTC.